These 9 T cell receptor beta chains were all obtained from the same sample, sequenced in a study of cytotoxic CD8 clonotypes in ibrutinib-treated CLL. TCRdb's table, derived via immunoSEQ multiplex PCR, lists solely in-frame clones and lacks some. The top ten clones hold roughly 5% of a sample with some 81,000 clones, more than 75% of them seen once. The source was PBMCs, collected after 12 months of ibrutinib treatment. Receptor source: a human donor with chronic lymphocytic leukemia.

This clone was seen only a few times. This chain links TRBV10-3 with TRBJ2-3; D gene uncertain. This CDR3 region has 13 residues. Trimming left V 2 bases short and J 1 base short, with 4 bases between. Germline V gene data show CDR1 as ENHRY and CDR2 as SYGVKD. DNA for the CDR3: TGTGCCATCAGTGAGCCACGCACAGATACGCAGTATTTT. Encoded protein: CAISEPRTDTQYF.

The V call is TRBV5-8, the J call TRBJ2-3; 9 bases align to TRBD2. Germline V gene lookup returns CDR1 SGHTS and CDR2 YDEGEE. The CDR3 extends over 16 amino acids. V was clipped by 3 bases and J by 0 bases; unmatched bases: 5. The CDR3 DNA sequence: TGTGCCAGCAGCTCTGGGCTAGCGGGAAGCACAGATACGCAGTATTTT. Amino acid sequence: CASSSGLAGSTDTQYF. The variable domain in full, completed from reference TRBV5-8 and TRBJ2-3, reads EAGVTQSPTHLIKTRGQQATLRCSPISGHTSVYWYQQALGLGLQFLLWYDEGEERNRGNFPPRFSGRQFPNYSSELNVNALELEDSALYLCASSSGLAGSTDTQYFGPGTRLTVL.

This clone occurred a few times. Here the CDR3 DNA reads TGTGCCAGCAGCGTATTGGGCGGCGGGGACATGAACACTGAAGCTTTCTTT. It specifies CASSVLGGGDMNTEAFF. This chain uses TRBV9 with TRBJ1-1, with D tentatively TRBD1 (6 bases). V was clipped by 1 base and J by 0 bases, with 16 bases between them. CDR1 is SGDLS, CDR2 YYNGEE, per germline. The CDR3 has 17 amino acids.

V is TRBV28 and J is TRBJ2-7; possibly TRBD1 or TRBD2 for D (6 bases each). This CDR3 is 14 amino acids long. From germline, CDR1 is MDHEN and CDR2 SYDVKM. V lost 3 bases, J lost 2 bases, and 11 bases lay in between. The CDR3, as DNA: TGTGCCAGCAGTTTGGGGGGCAGGGCCTACGAGCAGTACTTC. It is translated as CASSLGGRAYEQYF.

The chain combines TRBV5-6 with TRBJ1-5; the D is unclear. The germline V gene encodes CDR1 SGHDT and CDR2 YYEEEE. This CDR3 has 14 amino acids. V lost 0 bases, J lost 6 bases, and 10 bases lay in between. CDR3 residues: CASSLGLPGQPQHF. The CDR3, as DNA: TGTGCCAGCAGCTTGGGTCTGCCCGGTCAGCCCCAGCATTTT. The full variable domain, in which reference TRBV5-6 and TRBJ1-5 provide the parts outside the CDR3, is DAGVTQSPTHLIKTRGQQVTLRCSPKSGHDTVSWYQQALGQGPQFIFQYYEEEERQRGNFPDRFSGHQFPNYSSELNVNALLLGDSALYLCASSLGLPGQPQHFGDGTRLSIL.

The rearrangement uses TRBV14 and TRBJ1-2, with 8 bases aligning to TRBD1. Germline V lookup: CDR1 SGHDN, CDR2 FVKESK. Unmatched junction bases numbered 12, after V lost 4 bases and J lost 5 bases. This CDR3 is built from 16 residues. Here the CDR3 DNA reads TGTGCCAGCAGCCGCCAAGCCGGGGACAGGAGGTATGGCTACACCTTC. Its translation is CASSRQAGDRRYGYTF.

The genes are TRBV6-6 and TRBJ1-1, with 10 bases matching TRBD1. The CDR3 is made up of 15 amino acids. The V gene end was trimmed by 5 bases and the J gene end by 5 bases; junction bases not matched to a gene: 8. In germline, CDR1 is MNHNY, CDR2 SVGAGI (reference sequence). This chain's CDR3 is CASSPGQGVGTEAFF. The CDR3 DNA reads TGTGCCAGCAGTCCCGGACAGGGGGTCGGGACTGAAGCTTTCTTT.

The rearrangement links TRBV5-6 to TRBJ1-5; D is unclear. Looked up from germline, CDR1 is SGHDT and CDR2 is YYEEEE. The CDR3 contains 17 residues. V lost 0 bases to trimming and J lost 2 bases, with 15 bases between them. CDR3 DNA: TGTGCCAGCAGCTTGGGGCGAAAAAAAATAGGCAATCAGCCCCAGCATTTT. Amino acid sequence: CASSLGRKKIGNQPQHF.

The chain has TRBV9 and TRBJ2-1, with 11 bases aligning to TRBD2. The germline CDR1 and CDR2 sequences are SGDLS and YYNGEE. The CDR3 is made up of 17 amino acids. The V segment lost 1 base and the J segment 5 bases; nucleotides outside the gene matches: 8. CDR3: CASSVQAGLAAHNEQFF. The DNA of the CDR3 is TGTGCCAGCAGCGTACAAGCGGGACTAGCGGCCCACAATGAGCAGTTCTTC.